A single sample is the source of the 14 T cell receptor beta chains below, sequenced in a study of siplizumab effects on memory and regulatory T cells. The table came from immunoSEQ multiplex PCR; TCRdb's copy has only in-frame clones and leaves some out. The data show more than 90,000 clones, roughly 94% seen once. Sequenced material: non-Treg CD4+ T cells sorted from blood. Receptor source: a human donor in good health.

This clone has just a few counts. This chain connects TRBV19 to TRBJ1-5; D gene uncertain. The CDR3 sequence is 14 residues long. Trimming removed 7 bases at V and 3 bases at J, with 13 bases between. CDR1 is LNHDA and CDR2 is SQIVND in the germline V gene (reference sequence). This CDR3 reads CASKADGDNQPQHF. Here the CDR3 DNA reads TGTGCCAGTAAGGCGGACGGAGACAATCAGCCCCAGCATTTT. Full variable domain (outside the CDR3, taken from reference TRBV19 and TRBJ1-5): DGGITQSPKYLFRKEGQNVTLSCEQNLNHDAMYWYRQDPGQGLRLIYYSQIVNDFQKGDIAEGYSVSREKKESFPLTVTSAQKNPTAFYLCASKADGDNQPQHFGDGTRLSIL.

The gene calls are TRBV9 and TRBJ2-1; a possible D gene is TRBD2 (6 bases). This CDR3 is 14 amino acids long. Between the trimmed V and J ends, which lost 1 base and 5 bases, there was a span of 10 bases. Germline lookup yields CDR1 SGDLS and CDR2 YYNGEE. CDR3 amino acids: CASSVTGLNNEQFF. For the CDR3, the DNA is TGTGCCAGCAGCGTAACGGGACTTAACAATGAGCAGTTCTTC. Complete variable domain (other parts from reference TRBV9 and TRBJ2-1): DSGVTQTPKHLITATGQRVTLRCSPRSGDLSVYWYQQSLDQGLQFLIQYYNGEERAKGNILERFSAQQFPDLHSELNLSSLELGDSALYFCASSVTGLNNEQFFGPGTRLTVL.

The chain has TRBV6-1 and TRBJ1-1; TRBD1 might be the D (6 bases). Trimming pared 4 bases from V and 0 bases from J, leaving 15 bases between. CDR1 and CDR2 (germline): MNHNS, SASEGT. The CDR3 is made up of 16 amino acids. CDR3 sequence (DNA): TGTGCCAGCAGTGCACAGGGTTCCCTACTGAACACTGAAGCTTTCTTT. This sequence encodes CASSAQGSLLNTEAFF.

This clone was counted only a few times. This CDR3 reads CASTLSGTNYEQYF. CDR3 nucleotide sequence: TGTGCCAGCACCCTAAGTGGGACAAACTACGAGCAGTACTTC. This chain joins TRBV5-8 and TRBJ2-7, with D possibly matching TRBD1 (6 bases). The CDR3 length is 14 residues. V was clipped by 6 bases and J by 3 bases, with 16 bases between them. Germline V lookup: CDR1 SGHTS, CDR2 YDEGEE.

CDR3 in amino acids: CAWTLAGRGETQYF. The DNA for the CDR3 is TGTGCCTGGACCCTAGCGGGGAGGGGTGAGACCCAGTACTTC. This sequence joins TRBV30 and TRBJ2-5, with 9 nucleotides matching TRBD2. Germline assignment: CDR1 GTSNPN and CDR2 SVGIG (reference sequence). This CDR3 contains 14 residues. J lost 5 bases, V lost 4 bases, and 8 bases had no gene match. The full variable domain, rest sourced from reference TRBV30 and TRBJ2-5, is SQTIHQWPATLVQPVGSPLSLECTVEGTSNPNLYWYRQAAGRGLQLLFYSVGIGQISSEVPQNLSASRPQDRQFILSSKKLLLSDSGFYLCAWTLAGRGETQYFGPGTRLLVL.

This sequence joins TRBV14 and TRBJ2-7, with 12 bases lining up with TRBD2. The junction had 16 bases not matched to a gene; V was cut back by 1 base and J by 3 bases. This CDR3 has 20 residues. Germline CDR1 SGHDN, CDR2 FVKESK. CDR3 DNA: TGTGCCAGCAGCCAAGTTGTAACTAGCGGGAGGACCTCGGGGATCTACGAGCAGTACTTC. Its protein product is CASSQVVTSGRTSGIYEQYF.

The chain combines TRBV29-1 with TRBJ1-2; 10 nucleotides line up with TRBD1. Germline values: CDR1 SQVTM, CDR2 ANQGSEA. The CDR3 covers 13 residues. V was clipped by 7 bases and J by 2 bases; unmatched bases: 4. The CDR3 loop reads CSDGDRGNYGYTF. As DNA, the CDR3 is TGCAGCGATGGGGACAGGGGAAACTATGGCTACACCTTC.

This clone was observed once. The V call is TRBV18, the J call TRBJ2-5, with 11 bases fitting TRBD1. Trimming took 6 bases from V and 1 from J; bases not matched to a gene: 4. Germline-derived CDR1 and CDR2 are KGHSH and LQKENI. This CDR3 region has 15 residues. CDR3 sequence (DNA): TGTGCCAGCTCCCCCGGGACAGGGGGCCAAGAGACCCAGTACTTC. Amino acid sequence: CASSPGTGGQETQYF. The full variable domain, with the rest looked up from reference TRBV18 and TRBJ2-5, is NAGVMQNPRHLVRRRGQEARLRCSPMKGHSHVYWYRQLPEEGLKFMVYLQKENIIDESGMPKERFSAEFPKEGPSILRIQQVVRGDSAAYFCASSPGTGGQETQYFGPGTRLLVL.

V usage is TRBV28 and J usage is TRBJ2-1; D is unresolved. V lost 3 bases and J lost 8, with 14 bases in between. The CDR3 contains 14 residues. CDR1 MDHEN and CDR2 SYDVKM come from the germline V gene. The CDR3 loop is CASSFSGSSYEQFF. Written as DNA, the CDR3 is TGTGCCAGCAGTTTCTCAGGCAGCTCCTATGAGCAGTTCTTC.

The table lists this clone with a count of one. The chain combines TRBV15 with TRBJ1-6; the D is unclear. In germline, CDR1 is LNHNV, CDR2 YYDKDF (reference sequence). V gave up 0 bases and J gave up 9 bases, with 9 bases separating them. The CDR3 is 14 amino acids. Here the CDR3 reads CATSRDIAGSPLHF. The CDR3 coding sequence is TGTGCCACCAGCAGAGATATCGCGGGTTCACCCCTCCACTTT.

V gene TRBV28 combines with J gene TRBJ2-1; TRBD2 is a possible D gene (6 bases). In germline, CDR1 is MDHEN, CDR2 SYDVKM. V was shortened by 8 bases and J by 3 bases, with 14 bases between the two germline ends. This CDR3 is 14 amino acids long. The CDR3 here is CASHEAGRYNEQFF. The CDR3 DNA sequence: TGTGCCAGCCATGAGGCGGGGCGCTACAATGAGCAGTTCTTC. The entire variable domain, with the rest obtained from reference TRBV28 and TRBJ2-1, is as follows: DVKVTQSSRYLVKRTGEKVFLECVQDMDHENMFWYRQDPGLGLRLIYFSYDVKMKEKGDIPEGYSVSREKKERFSLILESASTNQTSMYLCASHEAGRYNEQFFGPGTRLTVL.

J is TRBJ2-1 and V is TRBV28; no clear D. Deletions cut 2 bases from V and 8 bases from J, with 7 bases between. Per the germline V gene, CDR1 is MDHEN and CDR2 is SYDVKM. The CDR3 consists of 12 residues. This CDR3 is CASSLLLHEQFF. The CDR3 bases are TGTGCCAGCAGTTTACTCTTGCATGAGCAGTTCTTC.

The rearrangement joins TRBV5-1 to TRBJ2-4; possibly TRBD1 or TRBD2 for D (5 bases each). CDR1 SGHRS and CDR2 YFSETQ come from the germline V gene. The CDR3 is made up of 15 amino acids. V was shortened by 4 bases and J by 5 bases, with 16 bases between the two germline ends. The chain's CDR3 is CASSNLPGPENIQYF. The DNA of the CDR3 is TGCGCCAGCAGCAACCTCCCGGGGCCGGAAAACATTCAGTACTTC.

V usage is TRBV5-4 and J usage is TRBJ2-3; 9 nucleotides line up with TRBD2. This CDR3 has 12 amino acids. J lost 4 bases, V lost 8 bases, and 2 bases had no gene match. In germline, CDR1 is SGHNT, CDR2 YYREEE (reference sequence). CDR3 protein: CASQREADTQYF. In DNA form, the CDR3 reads TGTGCCAGTCAGCGGGAGGCAGATACGCAGTATTTT.